The 13 T cell receptor beta chains below all came from one sample that was sequenced in a study of blood T cells in healthy people across ages. Primers used in a second PCR of roughly 7 to 12 cycles were a sample-barcoded 5' primer and a J-beta primer mix. MiXCR, run by TCRdb on the 5' RACE reads, gives a single entry per CDR3 protein. In the table there are 700,000 to 950,000 distinct CDR3 sequences, roughly two fifths of which are singletons. Sequencing used blood. The source of these receptors is a woman aged 60-70 years in good health.

This chain links TRBV20-1 with TRBJ1-5; TRBD1 might be the D (5 bases). CDR1 and CDR2 (germline): DFQATT, SNEGSKA (reference sequence). The V and J ends lost 0 bases and 0 bases respectively, with 9 bases between them. The CDR3 loop spans 15 amino acids. This chain's CDR3 is CSARETAYSNQPQHF. The DNA for the CDR3 is TGCAGTGCTAGAGAGACAGCATATAGCAATCAGCCCCAGCATTTT.

This chain connects TRBV20-1 to TRBJ2-7, with 8 nucleotides matching TRBD2. The ends lost 0 bases at V and 5 bases at J; junction bases unmatched: 12. The CDR3 has 16 residues. Germline V CDR1 and CDR2: DFQATT, SNEGSKA (reference sequence). In DNA form, the CDR3 reads TGCAGTGCTAGAGATTCCGGGGGGGTTATCTTCAACGAGCAGTACTTC. It codes for CSARDSGGVIFNEQYF.

This clonotype was recorded many times. V usage is TRBV29-1 and J usage is TRBJ2-3; D unresolved. V dropped 0 bases and J dropped 3 bases, with 16 bases sitting between them. CDR3 size: 16 residues. Germline assignment: CDR1 SQVTM and CDR2 ANQGSEA. The CDR3 region has the DNA TGCAGCGTTGAAGATCCGGGTTTCGGGTCTACAGATACGCAGTATTTT. The encoded protein is CSVEDPGFGSTDTQYF.

The chain recombines TRBV27 with TRBJ2-1; the D is unclear. CDR1 is MNHEY and CDR2 is SMNVEV in the germline V gene (reference sequence). V was shortened by 9 bases and J by 10 bases, with 19 bases between the two germline ends. This CDR3 region has 13 residues. The DNA of the CDR3 is TGTGCCAGTAGGATCCTAGGGTCCTACGAGCAGTTCTTC. Translation: CASRILGSYEQFF.

V usage is TRBV28 and J usage is TRBJ2-7; TRBD1 agrees at 8 bases. This CDR3 region has 15 residues. The V and J ends lost 4 bases and 5 bases, in that order; junction bases with no gene match: 10. Germline CDR1 MDHEN, CDR2 SYDVKM. In DNA form, the CDR3 reads TGTGCCAGCAGTTCGACCGGGGCAGGGGGCGACGAGCAGTACTTC. It translates to CASSSTGAGGDEQYF.

This clonotype was found a few times. The chain carries TRBV19 and TRBJ2-4, with D unclear. The J call may be mistaken, given a closer DNA end match to TRBJ2-5. This CDR3 contains 13 residues. Germline V gives CDR1 LNHDA, CDR2 SQIVND (reference sequence). As DNA, the CDR3 is TGTGCCAGTAGTATAAATTCCAGAGAGACCCAGTACTTC. It specifies CASSINSRETQYF.

There are many counts of this clonotype. The chain employs TRBV20-1 and TRBJ1-1, with D hard to call. CDR1 is DFQATT, CDR2 SNEGSKA, per germline (reference sequence). Trimming removed 3 bases at V and 6 bases at J, with 17 bases between. This CDR3 comprises 14 residues. CDR3 amino acids: CSARALGDGAEAFF. CDR3 coding DNA: TGCAGTGCTAGGGCCCTCGGAGATGGGGCTGAAGCTTTCTTT.

To note about this clonotype: A much larger clone differs from this one at a single base, so this may be a read error. The chain has TRBV4-3 and TRBJ2-3; D ambiguous. The CDR3 runs 14 residues. Germline V lookup: CDR1 LGHNA, CDR2 YSLEER. For the CDR3, the DNA is TGCACCAGCAGCCAAGATAGCAACACAGATACGCAGTATTTT. Translating it yields CTSSQDSNTDTQYF.

As concerns this clonotype: An end of the junction differs from the germline gene, which may be a read error. The rearrangement uses TRBV7-6 and TRBJ2-2; no firm D call. Germline CDR1 and CDR2: SGHVS and FNYEAQ. The CDR3 runs to 16 residues. CDR3 nucleotide sequence: TGTGCCAACAGCTTAGCACGCCACATGGGAAGCGGGGAGCTGTTTTTT. It specifies CANSLARHMGSGELFF.

The chain is built from TRBV7-9 and TRBJ2-2, with D possibly being TRBD1 or TRBD2 (6 bases each). Deletions cut 7 bases from V and 5 bases from J, with 23 bases between. This CDR3 region has 17 residues. The germline V gene has CDR1 SEHNR and CDR2 FQNEAQ (reference sequence). The CDR3 sequence is CASTPYGGLIETGELFF. For the CDR3, the DNA is TGTGCCAGCACCCCCTATGGGGGGCTTATTGAGACCGGGGAGCTGTTTTTT.

As for this clonotype: A read error may explain this, as a much larger clone is one base away. V usage is TRBV7-3 and J usage is TRBJ2-5, with a weak D call TRBD1 (6 bases). The CDR3 length is 14 residues. From germline, CDR1 is SGHTA and CDR2 FQGTGA. V lost 4 bases, J lost 0 bases, and 9 bases lay in between. The CDR3 region has the DNA TGTGCCAGCAGCTCCAACAGGGACCAAGAGACCCAGTACTTC. It translates to CASSSNRDQETQYF.

The chain combines TRBV2 with TRBJ1-2; D remains ambiguous. In germline, CDR1 is SNHLY, CDR2 FYNNEI. Trimming left V 10 bases short and J 6 bases short, with 21 bases between. The CDR3 contains 14 residues. CDR3 protein: CAIEDGPGWDGYTF. CDR3 sequence (DNA): TGTGCCATCGAGGACGGACCTGGATGGGATGGCTACACCTTC. The full variable domain, its missing parts supplied by reference TRBV2 and TRBJ1-2, is EPEVTQTPSHQVTQMGQEVILRCVPISNHLYFYWYRQILGQKVEFLVSFYNNEISEKSEIFDDQFSVERPDGSNFTLKIRSTKLEDSAMYFCAIEDGPGWDGYTFGSGTRLTVV.

The sample holds a few counts of this clonotype. This rearrangement joins TRBV29-1 to TRBJ1-1; D remains unclear. The CDR3 totals 13 residues. The germline gives CDR1 SQVTM, CDR2 ANQGSEA. V dropped 0 bases and J dropped 11 bases, with 16 bases sitting between them. The CDR3 region is CSVEDPYLPSAFF. The CDR3 nucleotides are TGCAGCGTTGAAGACCCCTACTTACCGTCGGCTTTCTTT.